One and the same sample provided the 22 T cell receptor beta chains below, sequenced in a study of T cell repertoires in cytomegalovirus infection. TCRdb re-called the reads through MiXCR, storing one row per CDR3 protein. The top ten hold approximately 2.3% of the sample, which has hundreds of thousands of distinct CDR3 sequences, roughly a tenth seen once. Sequencing was carried out using PBMCs. The receptors were gathered from a human donor in good health (CMV status not recorded). Some clones in this sample may be carry-over from other donors' samples.

This clonotype was observed many times. This chain uses TRBV6-5 with TRBJ2-7, with D perhaps matching TRBD2 (5 bases). The CDR3 has 13 residues. Germline V gives CDR1 MNHEY, CDR2 SVGAGI. V lost 2 bases and J lost 5, with 10 bases in between. The CDR3 reads CASSYRGMDEQYF. In DNA, the CDR3 is TGTGCCAGCAGTTACCGGGGTATGGACGAGCAGTACTTC.

The chain recombines TRBV2 with TRBJ1-2; 7 nucleotides match TRBD1. V lost 6 bases, J lost 4 bases, and 8 bases stayed unmatched. The CDR3 sequence is 14 residues long. Germline V CDR1 and CDR2: SNHLY, FYNNEI. The CDR3 sequence is CASRTTGRVYGYTF. DNA of the CDR3: TGTGCCAGCAGAACGACAGGGAGAGTCTATGGCTACACCTTC.

J is TRBJ2-5 and V is TRBV9; the D gene could be TRBD1 or TRBD2 (5 bases each). With 3 bases removed from V and 5 bases from J, the gap between germline ends came to 8 bases. The CDR3 is 12 amino acids. Germline V gene lookup returns CDR1 SGDLS and CDR2 YYNGEE. The CDR3 bases are TGTGCCAGCAGCGGGGGGACGGAGACCCAGTACTTC. This codes for CASSGGTETQYF. Full variable domain (remainder filled in from reference TRBV9 and TRBJ2-5): DSGVTQTPKHLITATGQRVTLRCSPRSGDLSVYWYQQSLDQGLQFLIQYYNGEERAKGNILERFSAQQFPDLHSELNLSSLELGDSALYFCASSGGTETQYFGPGTRLLVL.

There are many counts of this clonotype. This rearrangement joins TRBV3-1 to TRBJ2-2; the D is unclear. The germline V gene encodes CDR1 LGHDT and CDR2 YNNKEL (reference sequence). The CDR3 contains 16 residues. Trimming stripped 0 bases from V and 4 bases from J, with 12 bases between. CDR3 protein: CASSQEQTSGTGELFF. The CDR3 DNA follows: TGTGCCAGCAGCCAAGAACAGACCTCGGGCACCGGGGAGCTGTTTTTT.

This clonotype occurred a few times. J is TRBJ2-1 and V is TRBV20-1; D might be TRBD1 or TRBD2, each matching 5 bases. The germline V gene has CDR1 DFQATT and CDR2 SNEGSKA (reference sequence). The CDR3 totals 11 residues. Trimming shortened V by 6 bases and J by 9 bases, and 12 bases separated the two germline ends. The CDR3 sequence is CSAGDPSEQFF. In DNA, the CDR3 is TGCAGTGCAGGGGACCCGTCTGAGCAGTTCTTC.

Many counts were recorded for this clonotype. The rearrangement uses TRBV5-5 and TRBJ2-1, with 7 bases lining up with TRBD1. The germline gives CDR1 SGHKS, CDR2 YYEKEE (reference sequence). This CDR3 region has 15 residues. The V gene end was trimmed by 1 base and the J gene end by 7 bases; junction bases not matched to a gene: 8. The CDR3 DNA reads TGTGCCAGCAGCTTGTACTCAGGGGGTAGGAATGAGCAGTTCTTC. Its translation is CASSLYSGGRNEQFF.

This clonotype was seen many times. The chain couples TRBV7-2 to TRBJ2-5; 10 bases are shared with TRBD2. Germline CDR1 SGHTA, CDR2 FQGNSA. Losses at the gene ends were 0 bases for V and 1 base for J; bases not matched to a gene: 2. The CDR3 is 16 residues long. CDR3 bases: TGTGCCAGCAGCTTAGCGGCTAGCGGGGGCCAAGAGACCCAGTACTTC. It specifies CASSLAASGGQETQYF.

This clonotype occurred many times. The rearrangement links TRBV12-3 or TRBV12-4 to TRBJ2-2, with D tentatively TRBD1 (6 bases). The CDR3 consists of 15 residues. V lost 7 bases, J lost 2 bases, and 14 bases lay in between. The CDR3 DNA sequence: TGTGCCAGCACCCCCCACAGGGTCAACACCGGGGAGCTGTTTTTT. It yields the protein CASTPHRVNTGELFF.

The chain uses TRBV6-5 and TRBJ1-1; a weak D match, TRBD1 (5 bases). The CDR3 covers 15 residues. CDR1 and CDR2 from the germline V gene are MNHEY and SVGAGI. With 0 bases removed from V and 3 bases from J, the gap between germline ends came to 11 bases. CDR3 DNA sequence: TGTGCCAGCAGTTACTCTCTCGGGGGGGACACTGAAGCTTTCTTT. Protein: CASSYSLGGDTEAFF.

The chain uses TRBV29-1 and TRBJ2-4; tentatively, D is TRBD1 or TRBD2 (6 bases each). This CDR3 region has 13 residues. V was shortened by 4 bases and J by 6 bases, with 13 bases between the two germline ends. Germline loops: CDR1 SQVTM, CDR2 ANQGSEA. This CDR3 reads CSVVGGAGNIQYF. The CDR3 nucleotides are TGCAGCGTTGTGGGGGGCGCCGGAAACATTCAGTACTTC.

This clonotype was picked up a small number of times. The V call is TRBV6-2 or TRBV6-3, the J call TRBJ1-1; D not resolved. Trimming stripped 4 bases from V and 1 base from J, with 13 bases between. Per germline, CDR1 MNHEY and CDR2 SVGEGT. There are 15 residues in the CDR3. CDR3 loop: CASSSSLIRNTEAFF. As DNA, the CDR3 is TGTGCCAGCAGTTCTTCCCTTATTCGGAACACTGAAGCTTTCTTT.

This clonotype was seen at least ten times. The chain carries TRBV20-1 and TRBJ2-6, with 9 bases that match TRBD1. CDR1 is DFQATT, CDR2 SNEGSKA, per germline (reference sequence). Trimming cost V 0 bases and J 0 bases; bases outside gene matches: 3. This CDR3 has 17 residues. As DNA, the CDR3 is TGCAGTGCTAGAGAGGGACAGGGTCTCTCTGGGGCCAACGTCCTGACTTTC. This encodes CSAREGQGLSGANVLTF.

This clonotype showed up many times. The CDR3 here is CASSFLGGGPGPEQFF. CDR3 in DNA: TGTGCCAGCAGTTTTCTTGGCGGGGGACCCGGCCCTGAGCAGTTCTTC. The rearrangement uses TRBV28 and TRBJ2-1; 7 positions match TRBD2. The V gene end was trimmed by 3 bases and the J gene end by 9 bases; junction bases not matched to a gene: 14. Germline CDR1 MDHEN, CDR2 SYDVKM. CDR3 length equals 16 residues.

Many counts were recorded for this clonotype. The chain couples TRBV6-2 or TRBV6-3 to TRBJ2-7, with TRBD2 as a possible D gene (6 bases). Germline assignment: CDR1 MNHEY and CDR2 SVGEGT. This CDR3 comprises 18 residues. V was shortened by 0 bases and J by 2 bases, with 20 bases between the two germline ends. The CDR3 protein is CASSYSPRHTGGAYEQYV. DNA for the CDR3: TGTGCCAGCAGTTACTCCCCCAGACATACCGGCGGGGCCTACGAGCAGTACGTC.

The sample holds many counts of this clonotype. This chain links TRBV7-2 with TRBJ1-5; D not certain. This CDR3 contains 15 residues. Germline assignment: CDR1 SGHTA and CDR2 FQGNSA. The V gene lost 5 bases and the J gene lost 7 bases, with 18 bases spanning the gap. DNA for the CDR3: TGTGCCAGCAGCCTGGTTGGCGGTGAAAAACAGCCCCAGCATTTT. Amino acids: CASSLVGGEKQPQHF.

This clonotype occurred a few times. The rearrangement links TRBV12-3 or TRBV12-4 to TRBJ2-1, with TRBD1 as a possible D gene (6 bases). The length of the CDR3 is 13 residues. Deletions cut 5 bases from V and 6 bases from J, with 11 bases between. This CDR3 reads CASSGGLVNEQFF. CDR3 coding DNA: TGTGCCAGCAGTGGGGGCTTAGTCAATGAGCAGTTCTTC.

This clonotype was seen many times. The chain employs TRBV6-2 or TRBV6-3 and TRBJ2-3; D remains unclear. CDR3 length: 14 residues. Deletions cut 3 bases from V and 0 bases from J, with 7 bases between. Looked up from germline, CDR1 is MNHEY and CDR2 is SVGEGT. The CDR3 spells CASSYGSSTDTQYF. The CDR3 nucleotides read TGTGCCAGCAGTTATGGGTCTAGCACAGATACGCAGTATTTT.

This clonotype showed up many times. V gene TRBV6-2 or TRBV6-3 combines with J gene TRBJ2-7; D might be TRBD2 (5 bases). The CDR3 is 13 residues long. Germline CDR1 reads MNHEY; CDR2 reads SVGEGT. Between the trimmed V and J ends, which lost 10 bases and 3 bases, there was a span of 16 bases. This CDR3 reads CAIRQARDYEQYV. The CDR3 nucleotides read TGTGCCATTCGCCAGGCGAGGGACTACGAGCAGTACGTC.

In its sample, this clonotype was seen many times. The chain couples TRBV7-6 to TRBJ2-1; 8 positions agree with TRBD1. Germline V gene data show CDR1 as SGHVS and CDR2 as FNYEAQ. Unmatched junction bases numbered 1, after V lost 3 bases and J lost 0 bases. CDR3 length equals 15 residues. DNA for the CDR3: TGTGCCAGCAGCTTTACAGGGGGCTCCTACAATGAGCAGTTCTTC. It yields the protein CASSFTGGSYNEQFF.

This clonotype showed up just a few times. The chain combines TRBV13 with TRBJ1-1, with D uncertain. The germline V gene has CDR1 PRHDT and CDR2 FYEKMQ (reference sequence). The CDR3 has 16 amino acids. Trimming removed 0 bases from V and 0 bases from J, with 11 bases in between. In nucleotides, the CDR3 is TGTGCCAGCAGCTTAGGGGCCGAGACCCTGAACACTGAAGCTTTCTTT. Protein: CASSLGAETLNTEAFF.

This chain uses TRBV7-9 with TRBJ1-1; no clear D. This CDR3 is 14 amino acids long. Germline CDR1 SEHNR, CDR2 FQNEAQ (reference sequence). Trimming removed 2 bases from V and 4 bases from J, with 11 bases in between. CDR3 coding DNA: TGTGCCAGCAGCTTAAGCGCGCCCGTCACTGAAGCTTTCTTT. This translates into CASSLSAPVTEAFF.

At least ten counts were recorded for this clonotype. J is TRBJ1-2 and V is TRBV20-1, with unresolved D. There are 14 residues in the CDR3. Trimming cost V 2 bases and J 0 bases, with 10 bases left between them. The germline gives CDR1 DFQATT, CDR2 SNEGSKA (reference sequence). This CDR3 is CSARTPGPNYGYTF. For the CDR3, the DNA is TGCAGTGCTAGAACGCCGGGCCCTAACTATGGCTACACCTTC.